Each of the 32 T cell receptor beta chains below was sequenced from the same sample in a study of T cell responses to AZD1222 COVID-19 vaccine. The repertoire was sequenced with immunoSEQ multiplex PCR; TCRdb's copy has only in-frame clones and lacks some. This repertoire shows about 89,000 clones, 89% found once; its top ten account for about 5.5%. The source material was peripheral blood, sampled 28 days after the second AZD1222 dose. The receptors stem from an adult who received the AZD1222 COVID-19 vaccine.

This clone came up once. The chain is built from TRBV2 and TRBJ2-7; TRBD1 is a possible D gene (5 bases). CDR3 length: 16 amino acids. V lost 4 bases and J 0 bases, leaving 16 bases between the germline ends. The germline V gene encodes CDR1 SNHLY and CDR2 FYNNEI. The CDR3 nucleotides are TGTGCCAGCAGTGTTGACAGTAAAAAGGCCTCCTACGAGCAGTACTTC. It yields the protein CASSVDSKKASYEQYF.

V gene TRBV10-3 combines with J gene TRBJ1-3, with D possibly matching TRBD1 (5 bases). V was pared by 4 bases and J by 0 bases, with 10 bases between. This CDR3 has 15 amino acids. The germline gives CDR1 ENHRY, CDR2 SYGVKD. CDR3 residues: CAISGGRFSGNTIYF. In nucleotides, the CDR3 is TGTGCCATCAGTGGGGGACGGTTCTCTGGAAACACCATATATTTT.

This rearrangement joins TRBV9 to TRBJ1-3; maybe TRBD1 (5 bases). The germline gives CDR1 SGDLS, CDR2 YYNGEE. The V and J ends lost 0 bases and 0 bases respectively, with 13 bases between them. The CDR3 contains 17 residues. CDR3 sequence reads: CASSVDTGPLSGNTIYF. The CDR3 DNA follows: TGTGCCAGCAGCGTAGATACAGGACCCCTCTCTGGAAACACCATATATTTT.

The CDR3 DNA is TGTGCCAGTAGTCTTGCGAAGAACACTGAAGCTTTCTTT. This gives the protein CASSLAKNTEAFF. The chain couples TRBV19 to TRBJ1-1, with D unclear. CDR3 length: 13 amino acids. V was pared by 5 bases and J by 1 base, with 8 bases between. CDR1 LNHDA and CDR2 SQIVND come from the germline V gene (reference sequence). Full variable domain (missing parts from reference TRBV19 and TRBJ1-1): DGGITQSPKYLFRKEGQNVTLSCEQNLNHDAMYWYRQDPGQGLRLIYYSQIVNDFQKGDIAEGYSVSREKKESFPLTVTSAQKNPTAFYLCASSLAKNTEAFFGQGTRLTVV.

The rearrangement uses TRBV12-5 and TRBJ2-7, with TRBD2 as a possible D gene (7 bases). CDR1 and CDR2 (germline): LGHNT, FRNRAP. The CDR3 is made up of 15 amino acids. The germline V and J ends were trimmed by 0 bases and 0 bases, with 9 bases remaining between them. Here the CDR3 DNA reads TGTGCTAGTGGTTTGGTAGGGGGGGGCTCCTACGAGCAGTACTTC. This sequence encodes CASGLVGGGSYEQYF.

This clone appeared a single time. The CDR3 region has the DNA TGTGCCAGTAGTTTTGCCGGGACAATCAACTATGGCTACACCTTC. It translates to CASSFAGTINYGYTF. The chain joins TRBV19 to TRBJ1-2, with a tentative D call TRBD1 (6 bases). The CDR3 is 15 amino acids. Germline V gene sequence: CDR1 LNHDA, CDR2 SQIVND (reference sequence). V was pared by 5 bases and J by 2 bases, with 15 bases between.

This clone was detected once. The chain combines TRBV28 with TRBJ2-7; 9 bases fit TRBD1. The CDR3 has 14 amino acids. Germline lookup yields CDR1 MDHEN and CDR2 SYDVKM. V lost 6 bases and J lost 3; bases outside the gene matches: 6. The CDR3 DNA reads as TGTGCCAGCAGGGGGACAGGGAACTTCTACGAGCAGTACTTC. Its protein is CASRGTGNFYEQYF.

The V and J genes are TRBV7-3 and TRBJ2-2; TRBD2 is a possible D gene (6 bases). Per the germline V gene, CDR1 is SGHTA and CDR2 is FQGTGA. The CDR3 is 11 amino acids. CDR3 amino acids: CATRESGELFF. The CDR3 DNA reads TGTGCGACTAGGGAATCCGGGGAGCTGTTTTTT.

The chain combines TRBV19 with TRBJ2-3; perhaps TRBD1 as D (6 bases). The CDR3 contains 15 residues. Germline V gene lookup returns CDR1 LNHDA and CDR2 SQIVND (reference sequence). The germline V and J ends were trimmed by 5 bases and 0 bases, with 12 bases remaining between them. CDR3 protein: CASSLTGISTDTQYF. The CDR3 DNA follows: TGTGCCAGTAGTCTCACAGGGATTAGCACAGATACGCAGTATTTT.

CDR3 region: CASSESSYEQYF. Written as DNA, the CDR3 is TGCGCCAGCAGTGAGTCGTCCTACGAGCAGTACTTC. The gene calls are TRBV10-1 and TRBJ2-7; D is ambiguous. Deletions cut 0 bases from V and 1 base from J, with 1 base between. The CDR3 extends over 12 amino acids. Germline-derived CDR1 and CDR2 are WNHNN and SYGVQD (reference sequence).

Of note for this clone: Other DNA sequences in this specimen translate into the identical CDR3. V is TRBV7-9 and J is TRBJ1-2; D is possibly TRBD1 (5 bases). Trimming removed 1 base from V and 2 bases from J, with 8 bases in between. The CDR3 covers 14 residues. Germline V gene data show CDR1 as SEHNR and CDR2 as FQNEAQ (reference sequence). The CDR3 bases are TGTGCCAGCAGCTTAGGGCAGGGAAACTATGGCTACACCTTC. Residues: CASSLGQGNYGYTF.

This chain uses TRBV19 with TRBJ2-7, with TRBD1 identical over 9 bases. V dropped 10 bases and J dropped 0; count of bases not matched to a gene: 10. CDR1 and CDR2 from the germline V gene are LNHDA and SQIVND (reference sequence). The CDR3 runs to 15 residues. CDR3 nucleotide sequence: TGTGCCACCTGGGGTCGGACAGGGGTCTCCTACGAGCAGTACTTC. Translating gives CATWGRTGVSYEQYF.

The V call is TRBV28, the J call TRBJ2-7; TRBD2 matches 11 bases. Germline-derived CDR1 and CDR2 are MDHEN and SYDVKM. V was pared by 5 bases and J by 0 bases, with 0 bases of the junction left unmatched. This CDR3 is built from 14 residues. CDR3 sequence reads: CASSLAGGSYEQYF. CDR3 sequence (DNA): TGTGCCAGCAGTCTAGCGGGGGGCTCCTACGAGCAGTACTTC. The variable domain in full, completed from reference TRBV28 and TRBJ2-7, reads DVKVTQSSRYLVKRTGEKVFLECVQDMDHENMFWYRQDPGLGLRLIYFSYDVKMKEKGDIPEGYSVSREKKERFSLILESASTNQTSMYLCASSLAGGSYEQYFGPGTRLTVT.

The CDR3 loop reads CASSLGTRFNEQFF. DNA for the CDR3: TGTGCCAGCAGTTTAGGTACTAGATTTAATGAGCAGTTCTTC. The chain joins TRBV27 to TRBJ2-1, with a tentative D call TRBD2 (5 bases). Germline V gene sequence: CDR1 MNHEY, CDR2 SMNVEV (reference sequence). The CDR3 totals 14 residues. V lost 2 bases and J lost 7, with 12 bases in between.

The DNA of the CDR3 is TGCGCCAGCAGCCCCCCCGGACAGGGATTGCAGCCCCAGCATTTT. This encodes CASSPPGQGLQPQHF. This sequence joins TRBV4-1 and TRBJ1-5, with 8 bases lining up with TRBD1. The CDR3 is 15 amino acids. Germline V gene data show CDR1 as MGHRA and CDR2 as YSYEKL. The J segment lost 7 bases and the V segment lost 4 bases, leaving 9 bases of the junction unmatched.

The CDR3 sequence: CASSPRLKAGLNPNTEAFF. The CDR3 coding sequence is TGTGCCAGCAGCCCGCGCCTTAAAGCAGGGCTGAATCCAAACACTGAAGCTTTCTTT. The chain carries TRBV14 and TRBJ1-1; TRBD1 is a possible D gene (5 bases). The CDR3 spans 19 residues. Trimming removed 4 bases from V and 2 bases from J, with 26 bases in between. CDR1 and CDR2 (germline): SGHDN, FVKESK.

The chain joins TRBV15 to TRBJ1-1; D not certain. Germline-derived CDR1 and CDR2 are LNHNV and YYDKDF (reference sequence). The CDR3 sequence is 13 residues long. Trimming left V 5 bases short and J 2 bases short, with 9 bases between. The CDR3 DNA sequence: TGTGCCACCAGCCGGGCTTTCAACACTGAAGCTTTCTTT. Residues: CATSRAFNTEAFF.

CDR3 sequence reads: CASRDLNNEQFF. In DNA form, the CDR3 reads TGTGCCAGCCGGGACCTCAACAATGAGCAGTTCTTC. The V gene is TRBV3-1 (or the pseudogene TRBV3-2), the J gene TRBJ2-1; D tentatively reads TRBD1 or TRBD2 (5 bases each). The CDR3 consists of 12 residues. V lost 8 bases and J 5 bases, leaving 10 bases between the germline ends. Germline CDR1 is LGHDT and CDR2 is YNNKEL (reference sequence).

In nucleotides, the CDR3 is TGTGCCAGCAGTTACCGAACGACGGGTAACACTGAAGCTTTCTTT. Protein: CASSYRTTGNTEAFF. This chain connects TRBV6-5 to TRBJ1-1; no firm D call. CDR1 is MNHEY and CDR2 is SVGAGI in the germline V gene. Trimming removed 2 bases from V and 2 bases from J, with 12 bases in between. The CDR3 is 15 amino acids.

This clone has only one observation. The rearrangement links TRBV7-5 to TRBJ1-2; no check of the table's D call, TRBD1, against the DNA was made. TRBV7-5 is recorded as a pseudogene. CDR3 size: 17 residues. The CDR3 region is CVRSTRPAGEPNYGYTF. The CDR3 DNA reads TGTGTCAGAAGCACCCGACCCGCAGGGGAACCTAACTATGGCTACACCTTC.

The chain links TRBV19 to TRBJ2-5; possible D gene TRBD1, 5 bases. CDR1 and CDR2 from the germline V gene are LNHDA and SQIVND (reference sequence). The CDR3 totals 14 residues. V was pared by 3 bases and J by 5 bases, with 13 bases between. The CDR3 protein is CASSMGRDFETQYF. CDR3 coding DNA: TGTGCCAGTAGTATGGGCAGGGATTTCGAGACCCAGTACTTC.

A single count supports this clone. The chain joins TRBV6-5 to TRBJ1-5, with D possibly being TRBD1 (5 bases). The V gene lost 4 bases and the J gene lost 2 bases, with 12 bases spanning the gap. Germline CDR1 MNHEY, CDR2 SVGAGI. CDR3 size: 15 residues. The CDR3 spells CASSSGGGGNQPQHF. CDR3 DNA: TGTGCCAGCAGTTCCGGGGGAGGGGGCAATCAGCCCCAGCATTTT.

In nucleotides, the CDR3 is TGTGCCAGCAGCCCCGCAGGGGACTATGGCTACACCTTC. Translating gives CASSPAGDYGYTF. V usage is TRBV11-3 and J usage is TRBJ1-2; D might be TRBD1 (6 bases). V was shortened by 5 bases and J by 3 bases, with 10 bases between the two germline ends. Germline-derived CDR1 and CDR2 are SGHNT and YENEEA. The CDR3 totals 13 residues. The full variable domain, completed using reference TRBV11-3 and TRBJ1-2, is EAGVVQSPRYKIIEKKQPVAFWCNPISGHNTLYWYLQNLGQGPELLIRYENEEAVDDSQLPKDRFSAERLKGVDSTLKIQPAELGDSAVYLCASSPAGDYGYTFGSGTRLTVV.

This chain connects TRBV7-9 to TRBJ2-7; tentatively, D is TRBD2 (5 bases). V lost 8 bases to trimming and J lost 2 bases, with 13 bases between them. Per the germline V gene, CDR1 is SEHNR and CDR2 is FQNEAQ (reference sequence). This CDR3 is 13 amino acids long. CDR3 region: CASSPPGAYEQYF. The CDR3 DNA is TGTGCCAGCTCCCCCCCCGGGGCCTACGAGCAGTACTTC.

The chain has TRBV6-2 or TRBV6-3 and TRBJ1-5; perhaps TRBD1 as D (5 bases). The germline CDR1 and CDR2 sequences are MNHEY and SVGEGT. The CDR3 sequence is 17 residues long. Deletions cut 5 bases from V and 1 base from J, with 18 bases between. The CDR3 DNA sequence: TGTGCCAGCAGTCGCCAAACGACAGCCCCGAGCAATCAGCCCCAGCATTTT. Encoded protein: CASSRQTTAPSNQPQHF.

This chain uses TRBV7-6 with TRBJ2-1; 9 bases map to TRBD2. This CDR3 region has 15 residues. V lost 2 bases, J lost 4 bases, and 3 bases stayed unmatched. CDR1 and CDR2 from the germline V gene are SGHVS and FNYEAQ. The CDR3 bases are TGTGCCAGCAGCTTATTGAGCGGGGGGTACAATGAGCAGTTCTTC. Residues: CASSLLSGGYNEQFF.

In this sample, this clone turned up once. V is TRBV12-2 and J is TRBJ2-7; TRBD1, the table's D call, lacks a check against the DNA. TRBV12-2 counts as a pseudogene. This CDR3 is 17 amino acids long. CDR3 region: CASRLPTGPNRSYEQYF. For the CDR3, the DNA is TGTGCAAGTCGCTTGCCCACAGGCCCAAATAGGTCCTACGAGCAGTACTTC.

CDR3 region: CASRLDGTPGPYEQYF. Here the CDR3 DNA reads TGTGCCAGCAGGCTTGACGGGACTCCGGGGCCCTACGAGCAGTACTTC. The chain has TRBV7-3 and TRBJ2-7; D possibly corresponds to TRBD2 (6 bases). The CDR3 extends over 16 amino acids. Germline CDR1 and CDR2: SGHTA and FQGTGA. V lost 6 bases and J lost 2, with 20 bases in between. Supplemented by reference TRBV7-3 and TRBJ2-7, the full variable domain reads GAGVSQTPSNKVTEKGKYVELRCDPISGHTALYWYRQSLGQGPEFLIYFQGTGAADDSGLPNDRFFAVRPEGSVSTLKIQRTERGDSAVYLCASRLDGTPGPYEQYFGPGTRLTVT.

The J gene is TRBJ1-5, the V gene TRBV18; 7 positions match TRBD1. The V gene's germline CDR1 is KGHSH and CDR2 LQKENI. Trimming removed 4 bases from V and 2 bases from J; junction bases left unmatched: 2. The CDR3 consists of 14 residues. DNA of the CDR3: TGTGCCAGCTCACAGGGGGCTGGCAATCAGCCCCAGCATTTT. It is translated as CASSQGAGNQPQHF.

CDR3 region: CATSDSRKRPGQSYGYTF. The CDR3, as DNA: TGTGCCACCAGTGACAGCCGCAAAAGACCGGGACAGAGCTATGGCTACACCTTC. The rearrangement uses TRBV24-1 and TRBJ1-2, with TRBD1 matching 7 bases. The J segment lost 4 bases and the V segment lost 4 bases, leaving 17 bases of the junction unmatched. The CDR3 covers 18 residues. Germline V CDR1 and CDR2: KGHDR, SFDVKD.

V usage is TRBV6-5 and J usage is TRBJ1-5, with D possibly TRBD1 on 6 matching bases. Trimming shortened V by 7 bases and J by 2 bases, and 12 bases separated the two germline ends. Germline CDR1 and CDR2: MNHEY and SVGAGI. The CDR3 extends over 14 amino acids. In DNA form, the CDR3 reads TGTGCCAGCAACCTCCACAGGGGCAATCAGCCCCAGCATTTT. This encodes CASNLHRGNQPQHF.

The rearrangement joins TRBV19 to TRBJ2-5; the match to TRBD2 covers 9 bases. Germline CDR1 and CDR2: LNHDA and SQIVND (reference sequence). This CDR3 is built from 13 residues. J was trimmed by 3 bases and V by 4 bases; bases with no gene match: 0. In nucleotides, the CDR3 is TGTGCCAGTAGTAGGACTAGCGAAGAGACCCAGTACTTC. Protein product: CASSRTSEETQYF.